The next 9 T cell receptor beta chains were all read from a single sample in a study of identifying expanded T cells in peripheral blood. Generated by immunoSEQ multiplex PCR, the TCRdb table keeps only in-frame clones and is missing some. Counted here are some 97,000 clones, over 70% occurring once; the ten biggest clones make up about 5.9%. The sample consisted of blood. These receptors all come from a person aged 18 to 69 in good health.

The chain uses TRBV7-9 and TRBJ2-5; D call uncertain. CDR3 size: 14 residues. The V end was cut by 3 bases, the J end by 3 bases, with 11 bases between. Germline loops: CDR1 SEHNR, CDR2 FQNEAQ (reference sequence). CDR3 DNA sequence: TGTGCCAGCAGCTTGCTCGCAGGTGAAGAGACCCAGTACTTC. It encodes CASSLLAGEETQYF. The full variable domain, completed using reference TRBV7-9 and TRBJ2-5, is DTGVSQNPRHKITKRGQNVTFRCDPISEHNRLYWYRQTLGQGPEFLTYFQNEAQLEKSRLLSDRFSAERPKGSFSTLEIQRTEQGDSAMYLCASSLLAGEETQYFGPGTRLLVL.

V gene TRBV2 combines with J gene TRBJ1-5; maybe TRBD1 (6 bases). Germline lookup yields CDR1 SNHLY and CDR2 FYNNEI. This CDR3 region has 14 residues. Trimming left V 1 base short and J 6 bases short, with 10 bases between. The CDR3 spells CASSEGQVPQPQHF. CDR3 DNA: TGTGCCAGCAGTGAAGGACAGGTACCTCAGCCCCAGCATTTT.

This chain connects TRBV4-1 to TRBJ2-5; TRBD2 aligns across 9 bases. V shed 4 bases and J 0 bases; nucleotides not matched to a gene: 15. Germline V CDR1 and CDR2: MGHRA, YSYEKL. This CDR3 comprises 19 residues. The CDR3 sequence is CASSLPQGASGEYQETQYF. CDR3 nucleotide sequence: TGCGCCAGCAGCCTCCCGCAAGGGGCTAGCGGGGAGTACCAAGAGACCCAGTACTTC.

This clone has only a few counts. The chain has TRBV9 and TRBJ2-7; 8 bases fit TRBD1. The V and J ends lost 3 bases and 5 bases, in that order; junction bases with no gene match: 10. The germline CDR1 and CDR2 sequences are SGDLS and YYNGEE. The CDR3 has 15 amino acids. DNA for the CDR3: TGTGCCAGCAGCGCGTGGACAGGGAATCGCCACGAGCAGTACTTC. As protein: CASSAWTGNRHEQYF.

The chain uses TRBV19 and TRBJ1-1; the D gene is possibly TRBD1 (6 bases). Trimming pared 7 bases from V and 1 base from J, leaving 13 bases between. Germline loops: CDR1 LNHDA, CDR2 SQIVND (reference sequence). There are 14 residues in the CDR3. The CDR3 spells CASNGDRRNTEAFF. CDR3 bases: TGTGCCAGTAATGGAGACAGGAGGAACACTGAAGCTTTCTTT.

This clone was picked up a small number of times. The rearrangement links TRBV7-6 to TRBJ2-2; unclear D gene. CDR1 is SGHVS, CDR2 FNYEAQ, per germline. Trimming left V 1 base short and J 6 bases short, with 9 bases between. CDR3 size: 14 residues. CDR3 amino acids: CASSLEVRAGELFF. As DNA, the CDR3 is TGTGCCAGCAGCTTAGAGGTCCGGGCCGGGGAGCTGTTTTTT.

The chain uses TRBV19 and TRBJ1-1; tentatively, D is TRBD1 (5 bases). Trimming took 7 bases from V and 3 from J, leaving 12 bases between them. This CDR3 has 13 amino acids. Germline values: CDR1 LNHDA, CDR2 SQIVND (reference sequence). Here the CDR3 reads CASIARVDTEAFF. CDR3 in DNA: TGTGCCAGTATTGCCAGGGTGGACACTGAAGCTTTCTTT.

The CDR3 spells CASSLGEADEQFF. As DNA, the CDR3 is TGTGCCAGCAGCTTAGGGGAGGCGGATGAGCAGTTCTTC. The chain combines TRBV11-3 with TRBJ2-1, with D maybe TRBD2 (6 bases). This CDR3 is built from 13 residues. CDR1 and CDR2 (germline): SGHNT, YENEEA. Trimming took off 1 base at V and 8 bases at J, with 9 bases between the two ends.

The chain is built from TRBV7-3 and TRBJ2-7, with D uncertain. The V and J ends lost 6 bases and 2 bases respectively, with 14 bases between them. Germline lookup yields CDR1 SGHTA and CDR2 FQGTGA. The CDR3 has 14 residues. For the CDR3, the DNA is TGTGCCAGCAGGTTTAGGGTAGGGACCTACGAGCAGTACTTC. Translated, it gives CASRFRVGTYEQYF.